The present TCR beta chain was sequenced within a study of identifying expanded T cells in peripheral blood (dated by TCRdb to the late 2010s). For context, the study as a whole: Four technical replicates, made by sequencing separate aliquots from the same pool of genomic DNA, were compared pairwise.

TCRbeta CDR3 regions were profiled by bias-controlled multiplex PCR amplification of genomic DNA with the immunoSEQ Assay. Concerning the study's data processing: To quantify the absolute abundance of each unique TCRbeta CDR3 region, the sequences were collapsed and filtered. Two models were used to test differential abundance: a binomial model (Fisher-equivalent) and a beta-binomial model that adds time-dependent variance fitted from healthy donors. Clones with fewer than 5 combined templates were removed, and a clone was called differentially abundant if the clone's Benjamini-Hochberg FDR was below 0.01. The form v = (b*log(k)+a)^2 was used to model beta-binomial variance as a function of total template count across the two samples. TCRdb retrieved this table from immuneACCESS and kept in-frame rearrangements only. Not all clones are present; in checked studies, unresolved V genes account for under half, and no reason is known for the remainder. Clone size and the V and J calls come from that table; the DNA yielded D and trimming. Counted in this sample were 100,000 to 150,000 clones; roughly 90% of them appeared once. Jointly, the top ten make up roughly 8% of the sample.

No immune events such as infections were documented for the healthy donors during the collection period. To calibrate time-dependent variance in a beta-binomial model of T-cell clone differential abundance, blood repertoires from healthy donors were used as a training cohort. The training cohort included 10 or so healthy donors, of whom 3 were female and 7 were male. On average the donors were 43 years old, and their ages spanned about 25 to 64 years. Whole blood from each healthy donor was obtained from a commercial supplier and was collected at three time points 2 to 3 weeks apart. For immunosequencing, genomic DNA was extracted from whole blood that had not been sorted. Broad study findings and their caveats: Variance in clone template counts between roughly 2-week samples significantly increased with total template count across all healthy donors. Across all healthy-donor time intervals, the beta-binomial model significantly cut both the number of clones called differentially abundant and the false-positive rate. It was expected by the authors that biological variance in healthy repertoires might increase further over much longer intervals, such as months to years. The binomial model flagged about 1.2 differentially abundant clones between technical replicates, compared with about 15 over about 2 weeks and 19 to 20 over approximately four weeks.

Its CDR3 holds 15 amino acids, cysteine through phenylalanine. Only the CDR3 DNA stays, 45 bases, in frame from base 1. Trimming at the junction amounts to 6 bases on V and 5 bases on J, and the germline ends lie 19 bases apart. Sequences SNHLY (CDR1) and FYNNEI (CDR2) are obtained from the germline V gene. Note on this clone: Its binding antigen is unknown. The input lacks base qualities; no much larger clone sits a single base away.

Sequences were obtained from blood. The chain uses TRBV2 and TRBJ2-5, with an unclear D gene assignment. This clonotype was obtained from a person aged 18-70 years in good health. CDR3 region: CASSPTLASGETQYF. The DNA is TGTGCCAGCAGCCCGACGTTAGCAAGTGGTGAGACCCAGTACTTC. The reference TRBV2 and TRBJ2-5 proteins fill in what lies around the CDR3, so the full variable domain reads EPEVTQTPSHQVTQMGQEVILRCVPISNHLYFYWYRQILGQKVEFLVSFYNNEISEKSEIFDDQFSVERPDGSNFTLKIRSTKLEDSAMYFCASSPTLASGETQYFGPGTRLLVL.